These 3 T cell receptor beta chains came from one sample sequenced in a study of OX40 agonist ivuxolimab in advanced cancers. The method was immunoSEQ multiplex PCR; TCRdb's version includes in-frame clones alone and lacks a portion of them. The table shows approximately 70,000 clones, with roughly 85% occurring only once. The sequences come from CD4+ or CD8+ T cells sorted from blood, collected in a trial of the OX40 agonist ivuxolimab. The origin of the receptors is an adult with an advanced solid tumor such as melanoma, head and neck, liver or kidney cancer.

The chain carries TRBV7-2 and TRBJ2-5; 9 bases are a match to TRBD1. CDR1 and CDR2 from the germline V gene are SGHTA and FQGNSA. This CDR3 is 17 amino acids long. J gave up 1 base and V 5 bases, and 11 bases lay outside the gene matches. CDR3 residues: CASSLHPGTGPQETQYF. In DNA, the CDR3 is TGTGCCAGCAGCCTCCACCCGGGGACAGGGCCCCAAGAGACCCAGTACTTC.

Here the CDR3 DNA reads TGTGCCAGCAGTGAAGAGGGCAGGGGGTTCGAAAAACTGTTTTTT. This encodes CASSEEGRGFEKLFF. The chain carries TRBV6-1 and TRBJ1-4, with TRBD1 matching over 7 bases. From germline, CDR1 is MNHNS and CDR2 SASEGT. The trim removed 1 base at V and 8 bases at J, leaving 7 bases unmatched. The CDR3 spans 15 residues.

The gene calls are TRBV5-5 and TRBJ2-7; possibly TRBD1 for D (6 bases). The length of the CDR3 is 15 residues. Germline V CDR1 and CDR2: SGHKS, YYEKEE (reference sequence). V shed 0 bases and J shed 1 base, with 11 bases lying between them. Written as DNA, the CDR3 is TGTGCCAGCAGCTTGGGGACAGCCACGTCCTACGAGCAGTACTTC. It codes for CASSLGTATSYEQYF.